The 14 T cell receptor beta chains in this list originate from one sample, sequenced in a study of radiotherapy plus CTLA-4 blockade in lung cancer. Data came from immunoSEQ multiplex PCR; TCRdb stores just in-frame clones and leaves some out. Among some 15,000 clones, roughly 72% were seen once, and the ten largest hold about 43%. Material: peripheral blood, obtained from a patient treated with radiotherapy plus ipilimumab. The receptors were gathered from a human donor with non-small cell lung cancer whose response to radiotherapy plus ipilimumab could not be evaluated.

The chain links TRBV5-1 to TRBJ1-1; no clear D. Deletions cut 4 bases from V and 4 bases from J, with 14 bases between. Germline V CDR1 and CDR2: SGHRS, YFSETQ. The CDR3 extends over 14 amino acids. The CDR3 sequence is CASSPSRAGTEAFF. DNA for the CDR3: TGCGCCAGCAGCCCTTCTAGGGCGGGCACTGAAGCTTTCTTT.

For the CDR3, the DNA is TGTGCCAGCACCAGCCGGGACAGGGTTGAGTCCGAGCAGTACTTC. It translates to CASTSRDRVESEQYF. The rearrangement links TRBV6-6 to TRBJ2-7, with 9 nucleotides matching TRBD1. Germline lookup yields CDR1 MNHNY and CDR2 SVGAGI (reference sequence). The CDR3 is made up of 15 amino acids. Trimming removed 7 bases from V and 6 bases from J; junction bases left unmatched: 13.

This rearrangement joins TRBV27 to TRBJ2-1, with D perhaps TRBD2 (5 bases). This CDR3 is 15 amino acids long. The germline gives CDR1 MNHEY, CDR2 SMNVEV (reference sequence). Trimming took 6 bases from V and 2 from J, leaving 14 bases between them. CDR3 nucleotide sequence: TGTGCCAGCAGCTTGGACTCCTCAACCTACAATGAGCAGTTCTTC. It yields the protein CASSLDSSTYNEQFF.

V is TRBV2 and J is TRBJ1-1, with D perhaps TRBD1 (6 bases). Trimming removed 6 bases at V and 5 bases at J, with 16 bases between. The germline V gene encodes CDR1 SNHLY and CDR2 FYNNEI. The CDR3 spans 14 residues. The CDR3 region is CASRGRGEETEAFF. The DNA for the CDR3 is TGTGCCAGCAGGGGGAGGGGGGAAGAGACTGAAGCTTTCTTT.

CDR3 nucleotide sequence: TGTGCCACCTTAAAAGGGGACAGGGCAGGCGGCTACACCTTC. It is translated as CATLKGDRAGGYTF. The V call is TRBV10-3, the J call TRBJ1-2; TRBD1 agrees at 9 bases. The CDR3 spans 14 residues. The V segment lost 10 bases and the J segment 8 bases; nucleotides outside the gene matches: 14. The germline gives CDR1 ENHRY, CDR2 SYGVKD.

The V call is TRBV20-1, the J call TRBJ2-3; D uncertain. There are 10 residues in the CDR3. Germline V gene sequence: CDR1 DFQATT, CDR2 SNEGSKA (reference sequence). Trimming pared 0 bases from V and 10 bases from J, leaving 5 bases between. This chain's CDR3 is CSAREQPQYF. CDR3 nucleotides: TGCAGTGCTAGAGAACAGCCGCAGTATTTT.

The chain has TRBV7-2 and TRBJ2-2; TRBD1 agrees at 7 bases. The V and J ends lost 7 bases and 5 bases, in that order; junction bases with no gene match: 7. This CDR3 comprises 14 residues. CDR1 SGHTA and CDR2 FQGNSA come from the germline V gene. CDR3: CASTWDSSTGELFF. CDR3 nucleotide sequence: TGTGCCAGCACCTGGGACAGTTCTACCGGGGAGCTGTTTTTT.

This clone was observed a single time. The genes are TRBV29-1 and TRBJ2-2, with a possible D match to TRBD1 (5 bases). Germline values: CDR1 SQVTM, CDR2 ANQGSEA. Trimming pared 6 bases from V and 5 bases from J, leaving 7 bases between. The CDR3 spans 11 residues. The DNA of the CDR3 is TGCAGCGTCTACAGGACCGGGGAGCTGTTTTTT. The encoded protein is CSVYRTGELFF.

Only a few counts were recorded for this clone. This chain links TRBV9 with TRBJ1-4, with TRBD1 matching over 7 bases. Unmatched junction bases numbered 6, after V lost 2 bases and J lost 5 bases. Germline CDR1 reads SGDLS; CDR2 reads YYNGEE. The CDR3 runs 15 residues. This CDR3 reads CASSVFSTGNEKLFF. Here the CDR3 DNA reads TGTGCCAGCAGCGTTTTTTCGACAGGGAATGAAAAACTGTTTTTT. The whole variable domain, remainder taken from reference TRBV9 and TRBJ1-4, is DSGVTQTPKHLITATGQRVTLRCSPRSGDLSVYWYQQSLDQGLQFLIQYYNGEERAKGNILERFSAQQFPDLHSELNLSSLELGDSALYFCASSVFSTGNEKLFFGSGTQLSVL.

The V gene is TRBV6-1, the J gene TRBJ1-5; a weak D match, TRBD1 (6 bases). V was trimmed by 6 bases and J by 4 bases, leaving 7 bases between them. CDR3 length equals 12 residues. Per germline, CDR1 MNHNS and CDR2 SASEGT. The CDR3 bases are TGTGCCAGCAGACAGGGTAATCAGCCCCAGCATTTT. Its translation is CASRQGNQPQHF.

The J gene is TRBJ1-2, the V gene TRBV5-6, with D possibly matching TRBD1 (6 bases). The V end was cut by 4 bases, the J end by 2 bases, with 9 bases between. Germline V lookup: CDR1 SGHDT, CDR2 YYEEEE. CDR3 size: 13 residues. The CDR3 region is CASSQDRNYGYTF. CDR3 coding DNA: TGTGCCAGCAGCCAAGACAGGAACTATGGCTACACCTTC.

This clone appeared a few times. The CDR3 DNA is TGTGCCAGCAGTGTTTTGGACTCACCAGGAAACACCATATATTTT. Translating gives CASSVLDSPGNTIYF. The chain joins TRBV2 to TRBJ1-3; D remains ambiguous. Germline CDR1 SNHLY, CDR2 FYNNEI. The V and J ends lost 4 bases and 4 bases respectively, with 14 bases between them. This CDR3 is built from 15 residues.

This chain uses TRBV29-1 with TRBJ1-2, with D possibly matching TRBD1 (5 bases). The CDR3 is 14 residues long. The ends were cut back, 7 bases at V and 0 bases at J, with 15 bases in the middle. From germline, CDR1 is SQVTM and CDR2 ANQGSEA. In nucleotides, the CDR3 is TGCAGCGCTTGGGGCGGGGTAACTAACTATGGCTACACCTTC. Encoded protein: CSAWGGVTNYGYTF.

The rearrangement links TRBV5-5 to TRBJ1-2, with TRBD1 matching over 9 bases. Per germline, CDR1 SGHKS and CDR2 YYEKEE (reference sequence). CDR3 length: 11 amino acids. V lost 4 bases and J lost 14; bases outside the gene matches: 6. As DNA, the CDR3 is TGTGCCAGCAGCGCGGACAGGGGTCAAACCTTC. The encoded protein is CASSADRGQTF.